This T cell receptor beta chain was obtained from a study of T cell responses to AZD1222 COVID-19 vaccine. This CDR3 is built from 13 residues. CDR1 and CDR2 from the germline V gene are WNHNN and SYGVQD (reference sequence). General observations from the study: Clonal diversity may have been underestimated, and the donors were mostly white British, with more females than males.

This clone was detected many times. Its antigen is currently unknown. One end of the junction varies from germline; a read error may be responsible. Some clones are missing from TCRdb's copy, which holds only in-frame ones; the method was immunoSEQ multiplex PCR. The sample has roughly 120,000 clones, around 84% seen once. Sequencing used peripheral blood, obtained on day 0 of AZD1222 vaccination. This chain connects TRBV10-1 to TRBJ2-3, with D possibly being TRBD2 (6 bases). The TCR was taken from an adult in good health. CDR3 amino acids: CASSDTSIDTQYF. The CDR3 bases are TGCGCCAGCAGTGATACTAGCATAGATACGCAGTATTTT.